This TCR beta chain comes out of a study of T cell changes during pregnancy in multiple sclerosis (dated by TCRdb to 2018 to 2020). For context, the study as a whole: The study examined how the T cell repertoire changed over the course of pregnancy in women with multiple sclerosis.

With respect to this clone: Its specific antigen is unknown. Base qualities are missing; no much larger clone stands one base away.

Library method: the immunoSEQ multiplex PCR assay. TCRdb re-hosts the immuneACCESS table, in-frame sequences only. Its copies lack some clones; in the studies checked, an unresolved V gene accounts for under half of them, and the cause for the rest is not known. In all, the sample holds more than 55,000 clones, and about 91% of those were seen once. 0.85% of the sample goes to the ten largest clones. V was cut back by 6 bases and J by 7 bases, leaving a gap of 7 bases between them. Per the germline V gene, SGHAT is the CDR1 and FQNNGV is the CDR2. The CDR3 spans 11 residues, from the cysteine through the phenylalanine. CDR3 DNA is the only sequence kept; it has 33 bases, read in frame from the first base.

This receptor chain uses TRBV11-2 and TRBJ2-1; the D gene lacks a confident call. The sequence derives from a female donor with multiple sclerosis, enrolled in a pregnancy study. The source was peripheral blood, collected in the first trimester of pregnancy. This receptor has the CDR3 CASSSGNEQFF. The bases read TGTGCCAGCAGTTCCGGGAATGAGCAGTTCTTC.